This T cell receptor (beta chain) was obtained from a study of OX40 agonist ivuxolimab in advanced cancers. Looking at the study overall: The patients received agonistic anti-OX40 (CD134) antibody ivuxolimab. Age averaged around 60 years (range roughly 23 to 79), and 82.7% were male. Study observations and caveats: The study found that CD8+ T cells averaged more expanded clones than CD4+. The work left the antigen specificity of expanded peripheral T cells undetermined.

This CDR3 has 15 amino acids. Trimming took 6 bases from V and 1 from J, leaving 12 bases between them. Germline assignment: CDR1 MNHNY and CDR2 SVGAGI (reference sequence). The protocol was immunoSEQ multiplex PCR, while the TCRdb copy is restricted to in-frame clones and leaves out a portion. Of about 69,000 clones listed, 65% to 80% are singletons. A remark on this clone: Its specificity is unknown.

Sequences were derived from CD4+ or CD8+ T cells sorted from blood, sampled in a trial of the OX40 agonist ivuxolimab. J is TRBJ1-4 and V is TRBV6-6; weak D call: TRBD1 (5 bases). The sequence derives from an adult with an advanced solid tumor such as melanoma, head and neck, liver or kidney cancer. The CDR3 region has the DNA TGTGCCAGCAGAGAATCCGGGGGAACTAATGAAAAACTGTTTTTT. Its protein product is CASRESGGTNEKLFF.